Each of the 11 T cell receptor beta chains below was sequenced from the same sample in a study of T cell repertoires in cytomegalovirus infection. MiXCR, applied by TCRdb to the reads, yields one record per CDR3 protein. This table has roughly 320,000 distinct CDR3 sequences, more than 8% appearing once. The sample comprised PBMCs. The origin of the receptors is a human donor in good health (CMV status not recorded). Some clones in this sample may be carry-over from other donors' samples.

The CDR3 spells CAVRLERYTDTQYF. The DNA of the CDR3 is TGTGCCGTACGACTGGAGCGGTACACAGATACGCAGTATTTT. V gene TRBV6-2 or TRBV6-3 combines with J gene TRBJ2-3; possible D gene TRBD2, 5 bases. This CDR3 has 14 residues. Per the germline V gene, CDR1 is MNHEY and CDR2 is SVGEGT. V lost 11 bases to trimming and J lost 2 bases, with 17 bases between them.

This chain links TRBV7-2 with TRBJ2-5; D possibly corresponds to TRBD1 (6 bases). The germline gives CDR1 SGHTA, CDR2 FQGNSA. Trimming took 5 bases from V and 1 from J, leaving 11 bases between them. The CDR3 spans 14 residues. CDR3 region: CASSLTGVQETQYF. The CDR3 bases are TGTGCCAGCAGCCTGACAGGAGTCCAAGAGACCCAGTACTTC. The entire variable domain, with the rest obtained from reference TRBV7-2 and TRBJ2-5, is as follows: GAGVSQSPSNKVTEKGKDVELRCDPISGHTALYWYRQSLGQGLEFLIYFQGNSAPDKSGLPSDRFSAERTGGSVSTLTIQRTQQEDSAVYLCASSLTGVQETQYFGPGTRLLVL.

This clonotype showed up just a few times. V and J are TRBV7-1 and TRBJ1-3, with a tentative D call TRBD1 (6 bases). TRBV7-1 is identified as an open reading frame with a role that is uncertain. This CDR3 is 15 amino acids long. The V end was cut by 6 bases, the J end by 0 bases, with 12 bases between. CDR3 residues: CASRSGQSSGNTIYF. The CDR3 region has the DNA TGTGCCAGCAGATCCGGACAGAGCTCTGGAAACACCATATATTTT.

This clonotype has a handful of counts. The chain combines TRBV20-1 with TRBJ2-4, with a weak D call TRBD2 (5 bases). Trimming took 0 bases from V and 9 from J, leaving 18 bases between them. CDR1 is DFQATT and CDR2 is SNEGSKA in the germline V gene (reference sequence). The CDR3 spans 15 residues. For the CDR3, the DNA is TGCAGTGCTAGAGATGGAAGAGGGCAAGGGATCATTCAGTACTTC. Translated, it gives CSARDGRGQGIIQYF.

This clonotype appeared a few times. The J gene is TRBJ1-6, the V gene TRBV27; 7 bases align to TRBD1. Per germline, CDR1 MNHEY and CDR2 SMNVEV (reference sequence). The junction had 7 bases not matched to a gene; V was cut back by 6 bases and J by 5 bases. The CDR3 consists of 15 residues. CDR3 amino acids: CASSPGGSNNSPLHF. The CDR3 DNA reads TGTGCCAGCAGCCCAGGGGGGAGTAATAATTCACCCCTCCACTTT.

In its sample, this clonotype was seen many times. CDR3 sequence: CASSLYVGDWETQYF. In DNA, the CDR3 is TGTGCCAGCAGCTTATATGTAGGCGATTGGGAGACCCAGTACTTC. This chain connects TRBV7-2 to TRBJ2-5; unclear D gene. Deletions cut 2 bases from V and 5 bases from J, with 15 bases between. The length of the CDR3 is 15 residues. In germline, CDR1 is SGHTA, CDR2 FQGNSA. The complete variable domain, with remaining parts taken from reference TRBV7-2 and TRBJ2-5, reads GAGVSQSPSNKVTEKGKDVELRCDPISGHTALYWYRQSLGQGLEFLIYFQGNSAPDKSGLPSDRFSAERTGGSVSTLTIQRTQQEDSAVYLCASSLYVGDWETQYFGPGTRLLVL.

In its sample, this clonotype was seen many times. CDR3 sequence reads: CASRTGQGGEQYF. DNA of the CDR3: TGTGCCAGCAGAACTGGACAGGGGGGCGAGCAGTACTTC. The V and J genes are TRBV12-3 or TRBV12-4 and TRBJ2-7; the match to TRBD1 covers 10 bases. CDR3 length equals 13 residues. The V and J ends lost 6 bases and 6 bases, in that order; junction bases with no gene match: 5.

This clonotype was seen a few times. This chain connects TRBV4-2 to TRBJ2-7; 10 bases line up with TRBD2. The germline CDR1 and CDR2 sequences are LGHNA and YNFKEQ. This CDR3 contains 16 residues. V lost 0 bases, J lost 3 bases, and 5 bases stayed unmatched. In DNA form, the CDR3 reads TGTGCCAGCAGCCAAGACCTAGCGGGAGCGTTCTACGAGCAGTACTTC. Translated, it gives CASSQDLAGAFYEQYF.

Ten or more counts support this clonotype. This chain connects TRBV27 to TRBJ2-3; D is uncertain. In germline, CDR1 is MNHEY, CDR2 SMNVEV (reference sequence). V lost 5 bases to trimming and J lost 5 bases, with 14 bases between them. CDR3 size: 14 residues. This CDR3 is CASSLNSKGDTQYF. The CDR3 DNA reads as TGTGCCAGCAGTCTTAACTCGAAGGGAGATACGCAGTATTTT.

This clonotype was seen more than once but under ten times. The V call is TRBV6-5, the J call TRBJ2-3; D may be TRBD2 (7 bases). Deletions cut 0 bases from V and 1 base from J, with 14 bases between. The CDR3 covers 17 residues. The germline gives CDR1 MNHEY, CDR2 SVGAGI. The CDR3 bases are TGTGCCAGCAGTTACTCGGGGGGGGGGGCGCGCACAGATACGCAGTATTTT. Translating gives CASSYSGGGARTDTQYF.

This clonotype has a count of ten or more. The rearrangement uses TRBV12-3 or TRBV12-4 and TRBJ2-3; D perhaps matches TRBD1 (5 bases). The CDR3 is 15 residues long. Deletions cut 3 bases from V and 4 bases from J, with 14 bases between. The chain's CDR3 is CASSFRSKGADTQYF. Here the CDR3 DNA reads TGTGCCAGCAGTTTTCGCTCCAAAGGGGCAGATACGCAGTATTTT.